This T cell receptor (beta chain) stems from a study of CD8+CD57+ T cells in acquired aplastic anemia. This clonotype was observed at least ten times. Germline CDR1 is GTSNPN and CDR2 is SVGIG (reference sequence). V was shortened by 3 bases and J by 1 base, with 9 bases between the two germline ends. The CDR3 is 13 residues long. Patients sequenced had flow cytometry evidence of CD8+CD57+ cell expansion. The TCR beta profiling, which covered VDJ combination and CDR3 sequence, was carried out using genomic DNA as the template. TCRdb analysed the reads with MiXCR anew, one entry per CDR3 protein. The data contain fewer than 200,000 distinct CDR3 sequences, less than 60% of them singletons.

The chain employs TRBV30 and TRBJ1-1; no clear D gene. What was sequenced was sorted CD4+, CD8+, or CD8+CD57+ T cells (not recorded which) from PBMCs. This TCR came from a human donor with aplastic anemia. The CDR3 region has the DNA TGTGCCTGGAGAGGGAAGGGGAACACTGAAGCTTTCTTT. Translating it yields CAWRGKGNTEAFF.